The next 15 T cell receptor beta chains were all read from a single sample in a study of read filtering for tumor transcriptome and immune sequencing. The library was built from roughly 400 ng RNA with molecular barcoded adaptors for alpha/delta and beta/gamma chains. TCRdb reprocessed the reads with MiXCR, giving one entry per CDR3 protein. The sample holds around 60,000 distinct CDR3 sequences, roughly 19% seen once. Sequencing was done on a sample of a population of CD138-negative cells sorted from bone marrow. These receptors were taken from a donor aged 40 or over with multiple myeloma.

In its sample, this clonotype was seen many times. V and J are TRBV4-1 and TRBJ2-7; TRBD1 aligns across 10 bases. V dropped 0 bases and J dropped 5; count of bases not matched to a gene: 7. CDR1 and CDR2 (germline): MGHRA, YSYEKL. The CDR3 has 16 amino acids. In DNA, the CDR3 is TGCGCCAGCAGCCAAGATGGGGGGACAGGGGCCCACGAGCAGTACTTC. Protein sequence: CASSQDGGTGAHEQYF.

As for this clonotype: With a much larger clone just one base away, this may be a read error. The V and J genes are TRBV7-8 and TRBJ1-1; the D gene is possibly TRBD1 (5 bases). CDR1 and CDR2 (germline): SGHVS, FQNEAQ. The CDR3 loop spans 14 amino acids. The CDR3 DNA reads as TGTGCCAGCGGCTTATCCTCCCCACGACAGAGAGCTTTCTTT. Amino acid sequence: CASGLSSPRQRAFF.

Note on this clonotype: Only one base separates this from a far larger clonotype, so it likely reflects a read error. The chain links TRBV6-5 to TRBJ2-1, with no clear D. V was clipped by 5 bases and J by 10 bases, with 15 bases between them. Germline V gene lookup returns CDR1 MNHEY and CDR2 SVGAGI. The CDR3 has 13 amino acids. The CDR3 loop reads CASSIVRRDEQFF. DNA of the CDR3: TGTGCCAGCAGTATCGTTCGGCGAGACGAGCAGTTCTTC.

Details on this clonotype: This CDR3 fails to terminate in the conserved phenylalanine or tryptophan, so it likely reflects a read error. The V and J genes are TRBV10-3 and TRBJ2-1; D is possibly TRBD2 (6 bases). V gave up 8 bases and J gave up 6 bases, with 11 bases separating them. CDR3 length: 12 amino acids. The germline CDR1 and CDR2 sequences are ENHRY and SYGVKD. The CDR3 DNA follows: TGTGCCATCTGTGGGGAGGTCAATGAGCAGTTCTCC. It encodes CAICGEVNEQFS.

This clonotype was seen ten or more times. The chain has TRBV24-1 and TRBJ2-3; 10 bases are a match to TRBD2. Looked up from germline, CDR1 is KGHDR and CDR2 is SFDVKD. Unmatched junction bases numbered 8, after V lost 0 bases and J lost 6 bases. The CDR3 length is 17 residues. CDR3 bases: TGTGCCACCAGTGATTTGAGCCCGGGACTAGCGTGGGATACGCAGTATTTT. This sequence encodes CATSDLSPGLAWDTQYF.

This clonotype was observed many times. The rearrangement uses TRBV19 and TRBJ1-2; the D is unclear. The V and J ends lost 4 bases and 3 bases respectively, with 3 bases between them. Looked up from germline, CDR1 is LNHDA and CDR2 is SQIVND (reference sequence). The CDR3 spans 11 residues. Here the CDR3 DNA reads TGTGCCAGTAGTACGGACTATGGCTACACCTTC. Translating it yields CASSTDYGYTF. The whole variable domain, filled in from reference TRBV19 and TRBJ1-2, reads DGGITQSPKYLFRKEGQNVTLSCEQNLNHDAMYWYRQDPGQGLRLIYYSQIVNDFQKGDIAEGYSVSREKKESFPLTVTSAQKNPTAFYLCASSTDYGYTFGSGTRLTVV.

This clonotype was counted ten times or more. V usage is TRBV6-4 and J usage is TRBJ2-1; 9 bases map to TRBD2. The V segment lost 1 base and the J segment 10 bases; nucleotides outside the gene matches: 11. Germline loops: CDR1 MRHNA, CDR2 SNTAGT. The CDR3 runs to 16 residues. In nucleotides, the CDR3 is TGTGCCAGCAGTGACTTGGGACTAGCCCCGGTCGACGAGCAGTTCTTC. This encodes CASSDLGLAPVDEQFF.

This clonotype was picked up many times. A much larger clone is a single base away; this may be a read error. The V call is TRBV7-9, the J call TRBJ2-5; no reliable D call. This CDR3 is 11 amino acids long. The V gene's germline CDR1 is SEHNR and CDR2 FQNEAQ (reference sequence). V was shortened by 6 bases and J by 2 bases, with 4 bases between the two germline ends. CDR3 bases: TGTGCCAGCAGGAGGCAAGAGACCCAGTACTTC. Translated, it gives CASRRQETQYF.

This clonotype was recorded many times. The chain carries TRBV20-1 and TRBJ2-1; weak D call: TRBD1 (6 bases). Germline V CDR1 and CDR2: DFQATT, SNEGSKA (reference sequence). The germline V and J ends were trimmed by 5 bases and 5 bases, with 7 bases remaining between them. The CDR3 has 11 amino acids. In DNA, the CDR3 is TGCAGTGCTCAGGGGAACAATGAGCAGTTCTTC. Translated: CSAQGNNEQFF.

This clonotype has a count of ten or more. J is TRBJ2-7 and V is TRBV4-2; 9 bases fit TRBD1. The CDR3 covers 13 residues. J was trimmed by 6 bases and V by 4 bases; bases with no gene match: 4. Germline V CDR1 and CDR2: LGHNA, YNFKEQ. The DNA for the CDR3 is TGTGCCAGCAGCCGGGACAGGGATGTCGAGCAGTACTTC. Its protein product is CASSRDRDVEQYF.

This clonotype was seen more than once but under ten times. The chain carries TRBV3-1 and TRBJ1-4; D gene ambiguous. Germline V gives CDR1 LGHDT, CDR2 YNNKEL (reference sequence). CDR3 size: 14 residues. Trimming cost V 4 bases and J 8 bases, with 14 bases left between them. The CDR3 sequence: CASSLYPRGEKLFF. The CDR3 DNA reads as TGTGCCAGCAGCCTCTATCCCCGTGGCGAAAAACTGTTTTTT.

This chain joins TRBV19 and TRBJ2-7, with D possibly matching TRBD1 (6 bases). Per germline, CDR1 LNHDA and CDR2 SQIVND (reference sequence). The CDR3 length is 19 residues. V lost 4 bases, J lost 7 bases, and 32 bases lay in between. The CDR3 nucleotides are TGTGCCAGTAGTACCTACCCCCGGACAGCCCTTGTGGGGGCTCATGAGCAGTACTTC. Translating gives CASSTYPRTALVGAHEQYF.

This clonotype occurred many times. The J gene is TRBJ1-5, the V gene TRBV12-3 or TRBV12-4, with D uncertain. With 6 bases removed from V and 6 bases from J, the gap between germline ends came to 12 bases. The CDR3 loop spans 13 amino acids. The CDR3 is CASRQAGGQPQHF. Written as DNA, the CDR3 is TGTGCCAGCAGGCAGGCAGGCGGTCAGCCCCAGCATTTT.

Ten or more counts support this clonotype. The CDR3 region is CASSFELAGGIVGETQYF. In DNA form, the CDR3 reads TGTGCCAGCAGCTTCGAACTAGCGGGAGGTATAGTAGGAGAGACCCAGTACTTC. The V gene is TRBV11-2, the J gene TRBJ2-5, with 12 bases identical to TRBD2. Germline V gene lookup returns CDR1 SGHAT and CDR2 FQNNGV. V lost 3 bases, J lost 4 bases, and 12 bases stayed unmatched. This CDR3 is built from 18 residues.

A word on this clonotype: This may be a read error: a much more frequent sequence differs by one nucleotide. The V and J genes are TRBV5-1 and TRBJ2-5; tentative D call: TRBD1 (5 bases). CDR3 length: 14 residues. The ends were cut back, 5 bases at V and 3 bases at J, with 14 bases in the middle. Germline V lookup: CDR1 SGHRS, CDR2 YFSETQ. As DNA, the CDR3 is TGCGCCAGCAGTTGCCAGGGATCGGAAGAGACCCAGTACTTC. It translates to CASSCQGSEETQYF.